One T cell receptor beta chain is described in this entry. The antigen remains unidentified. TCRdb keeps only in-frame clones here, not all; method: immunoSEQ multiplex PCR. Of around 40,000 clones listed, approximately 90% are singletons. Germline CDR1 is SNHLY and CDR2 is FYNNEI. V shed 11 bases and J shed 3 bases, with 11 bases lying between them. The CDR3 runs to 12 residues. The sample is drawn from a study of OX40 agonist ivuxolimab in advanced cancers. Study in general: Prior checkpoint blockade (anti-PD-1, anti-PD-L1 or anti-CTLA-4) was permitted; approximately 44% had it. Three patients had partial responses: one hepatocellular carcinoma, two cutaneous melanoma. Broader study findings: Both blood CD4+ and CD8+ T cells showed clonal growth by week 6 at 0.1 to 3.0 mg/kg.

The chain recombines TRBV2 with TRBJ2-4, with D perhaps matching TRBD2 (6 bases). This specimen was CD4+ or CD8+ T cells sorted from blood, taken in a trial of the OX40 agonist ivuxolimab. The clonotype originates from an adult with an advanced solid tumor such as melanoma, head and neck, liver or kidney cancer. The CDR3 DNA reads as TGTGCCGGAGGGGAGGTCAAAAACATTCAGTACTTC. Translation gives CAGGEVKNIQYF.